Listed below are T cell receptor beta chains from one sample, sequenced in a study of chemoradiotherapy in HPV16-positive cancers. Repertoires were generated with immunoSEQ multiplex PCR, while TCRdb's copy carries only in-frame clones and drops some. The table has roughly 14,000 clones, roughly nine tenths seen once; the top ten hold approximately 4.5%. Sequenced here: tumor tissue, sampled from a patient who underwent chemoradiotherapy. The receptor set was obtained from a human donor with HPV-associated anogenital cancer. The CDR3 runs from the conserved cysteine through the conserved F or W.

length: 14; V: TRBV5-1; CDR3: CASSLVPLTYGYTF
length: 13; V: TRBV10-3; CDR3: CATREGRPYEQYF
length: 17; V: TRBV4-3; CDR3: CASSPKSGWGANTEAFF
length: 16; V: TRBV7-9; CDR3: CASSRYIGTSENIQYF
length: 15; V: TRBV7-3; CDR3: CASSSGTSGTDTQYF
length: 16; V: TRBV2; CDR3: CASSEKVAGALDEQFF
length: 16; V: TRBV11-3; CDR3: CASSPMERQGAYEQYF
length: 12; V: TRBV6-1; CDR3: CASRWNPYEQYF
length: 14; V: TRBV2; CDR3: CASGGSGTLYEQYF
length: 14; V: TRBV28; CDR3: CASKVLAGFEEQFF
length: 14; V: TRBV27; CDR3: CASSLLPTGNEQFF
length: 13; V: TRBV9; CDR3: CASSVGTTYEQYF
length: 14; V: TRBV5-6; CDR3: CASSFLGGNQPQHF
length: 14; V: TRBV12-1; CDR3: CASAPRGWGGEQYF
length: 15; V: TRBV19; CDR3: CASSMVQTRRNGYTF
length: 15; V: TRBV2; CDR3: CASSDLTEINQPQHF
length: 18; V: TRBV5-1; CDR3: CASSRDMGTLPGGNTIYF
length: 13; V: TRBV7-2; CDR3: CASREGLNYGYTF
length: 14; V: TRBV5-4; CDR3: CASSLGSGTDTQYF
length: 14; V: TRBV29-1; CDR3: CSVTGGNSGNTIYF
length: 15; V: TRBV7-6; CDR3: CASSLAGPSGGELFF
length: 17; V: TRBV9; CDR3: CASSSRPGLHRPDTQYF
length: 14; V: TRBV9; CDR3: CASTSMSSPDTQYF
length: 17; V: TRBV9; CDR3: CASSVGVGTGLYNEQFF
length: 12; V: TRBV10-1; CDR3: CASRDRSSEQYF
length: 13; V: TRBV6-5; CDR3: CASRGGGFYEQYF
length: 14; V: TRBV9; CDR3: CASSVQDSHTEAFF
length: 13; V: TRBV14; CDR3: CASSHRGSGELFF
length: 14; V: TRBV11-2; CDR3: CASSLDGREYEQYF
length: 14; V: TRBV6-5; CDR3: CASSYWGSNTEAFF
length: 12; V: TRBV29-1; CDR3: CSERGSTDTQYF
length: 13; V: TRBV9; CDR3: CASSPSFPGELFF
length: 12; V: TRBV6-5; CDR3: CASSYSGETQYF
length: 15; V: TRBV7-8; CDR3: CASSLYGGRDNEQFF
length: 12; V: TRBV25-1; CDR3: CASGQGTGELFF
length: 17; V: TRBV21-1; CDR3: CASSKVPGQFGTGELFF
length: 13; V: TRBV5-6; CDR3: CASSGDRIYEQYF
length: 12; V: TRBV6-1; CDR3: CASSEMGLEQYF
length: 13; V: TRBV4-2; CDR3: CASSYLGDNEQFF
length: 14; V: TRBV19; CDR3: CASSISVNTDTQYF
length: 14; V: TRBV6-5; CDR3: CASSYSAGGGTQYF
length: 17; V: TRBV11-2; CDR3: CASSLDSRTGGTDTQYF
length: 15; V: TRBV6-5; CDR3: CASSYSGQGMYGYTF
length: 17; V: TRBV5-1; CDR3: CASSFPLAGGSYNEQFF
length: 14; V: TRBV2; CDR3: CASSHRDRGETQYF
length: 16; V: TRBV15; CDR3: CATSVPGGAATDTQYF
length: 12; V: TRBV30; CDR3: CARGGSYNEQFF
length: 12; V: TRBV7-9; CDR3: CASSHGQGQLFF
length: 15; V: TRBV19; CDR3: CASRTGQMYNSPLHF
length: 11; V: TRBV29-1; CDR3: CSVAGPAPQHF
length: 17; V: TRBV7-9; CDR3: CASSLVPGGPYTDTQYF
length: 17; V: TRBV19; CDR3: CASSIRGGQGAIQPQHF
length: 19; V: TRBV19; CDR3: CASSPTYTPGQGAATEAFF
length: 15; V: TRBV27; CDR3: CASSPTESSYNEQFF
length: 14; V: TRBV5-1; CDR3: CASSGHPGQGEQFF
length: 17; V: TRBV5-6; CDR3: CASSLRTSGNLGETQYF
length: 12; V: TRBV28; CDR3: CASSLLTGELFF